This record looks at one T cell receptor (beta chain) sequence and its context. The target antigen is unknown. For the second PCR, which ran for about 7 to 11 cycles, a sample-barcoded 5' primer and a J-beta primer mix were used. Via MiXCR, TCRdb re-called the 5' RACE reads, giving one row per CDR3 protein. There are roughly 1.9 million distinct CDR3 sequences in the sample; more than 35% occur only once, and approximately 22% lies in the top ten. This record belongs to a study of blood T cells in healthy people across ages. Study outcomes and limitations: The percentage of naive T cells correlated strongly with TCR beta diversity. Relative to aged donors, long-lived donors carried more naive CD4+ cells and displayed higher diversity.

Each sample provided at least 5.5 micrograms of extracted total RNA. The CDR3 sequence is 16 residues long. Germline-derived CDR1 and CDR2 are ENHRY and SYGVKD. The ends lost 8 bases at V and 5 bases at J; junction bases unmatched: 15. The rearrangement joins TRBV10-3 to TRBJ2-1; 7 bases map to TRBD1. Specimen: blood. This receptor was identified in a human donor in good health. Here the CDR3 reads CAIRVVTGKGHNEQFF. DNA of the CDR3: TGTGCCATCCGTGTTGTGACAGGGAAAGGGCACAATGAGCAGTTCTTC.